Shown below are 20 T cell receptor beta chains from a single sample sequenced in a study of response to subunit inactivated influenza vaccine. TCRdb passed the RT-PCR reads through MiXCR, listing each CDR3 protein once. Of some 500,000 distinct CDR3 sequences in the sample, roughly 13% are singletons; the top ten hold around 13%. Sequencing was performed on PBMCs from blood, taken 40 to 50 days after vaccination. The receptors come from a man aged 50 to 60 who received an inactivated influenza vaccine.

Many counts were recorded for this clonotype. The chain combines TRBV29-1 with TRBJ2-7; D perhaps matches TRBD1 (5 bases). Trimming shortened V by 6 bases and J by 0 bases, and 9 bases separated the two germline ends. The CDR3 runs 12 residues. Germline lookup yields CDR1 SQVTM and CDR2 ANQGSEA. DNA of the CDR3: TGCAGCGTCCGACAGTCCTCCTACGAGCAGTACTTC. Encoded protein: CSVRQSSYEQYF.

Here the CDR3 reads CAISESAGAGELFF. The CDR3 DNA reads as TGTGCCATCAGTGAGTCAGCGGGAGCCGGGGAGCTGTTTTTT. This sequence joins TRBV10-3 and TRBJ2-2; 8 bases are a match to TRBD2. The germline gives CDR1 ENHRY, CDR2 SYGVKD. J gave up 6 bases and V 0 bases, and 0 bases lay outside the gene matches. This CDR3 has 14 residues.

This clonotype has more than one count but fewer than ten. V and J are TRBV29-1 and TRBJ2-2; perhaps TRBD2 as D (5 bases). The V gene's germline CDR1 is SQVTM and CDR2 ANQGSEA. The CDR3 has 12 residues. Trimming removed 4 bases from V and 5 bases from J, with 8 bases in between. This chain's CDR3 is CSVVRETGELFF. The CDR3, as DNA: TGCAGCGTTGTAAGGGAGACCGGGGAGCTGTTTTTT.

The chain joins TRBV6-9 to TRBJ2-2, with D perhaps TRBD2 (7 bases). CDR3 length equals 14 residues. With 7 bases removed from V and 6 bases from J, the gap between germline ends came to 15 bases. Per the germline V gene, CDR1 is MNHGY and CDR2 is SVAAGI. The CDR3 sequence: CASIRRGGPGELFF. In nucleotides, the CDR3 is TGTGCCAGCATCCGAAGGGGGGGACCCGGGGAGCTGTTTTTT.

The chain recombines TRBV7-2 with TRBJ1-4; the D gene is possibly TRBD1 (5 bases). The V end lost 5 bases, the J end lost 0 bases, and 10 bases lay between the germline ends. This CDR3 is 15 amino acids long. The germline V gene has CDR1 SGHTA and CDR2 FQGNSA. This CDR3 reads CASSVGTSTNEKLFF. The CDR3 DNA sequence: TGTGCCAGCAGCGTCGGGACCTCAACTAATGAAAAACTGTTTTTT.

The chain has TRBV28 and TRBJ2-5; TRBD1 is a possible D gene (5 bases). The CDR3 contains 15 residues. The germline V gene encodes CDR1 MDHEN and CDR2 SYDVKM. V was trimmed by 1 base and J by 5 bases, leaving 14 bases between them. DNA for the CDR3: TGTGCCAGCAGTTTATCTTGGGGCTCTGAGGAGACCCAGTACTTC. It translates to CASSLSWGSEETQYF.

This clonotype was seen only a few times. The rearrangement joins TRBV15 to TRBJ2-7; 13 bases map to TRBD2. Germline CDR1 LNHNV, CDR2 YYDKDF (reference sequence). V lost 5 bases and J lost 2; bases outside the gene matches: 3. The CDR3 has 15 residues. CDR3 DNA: TGTGCCACCAGCTTTGGACTAGCGGGAGCCTACGAGCAGTACTTC. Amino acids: CATSFGLAGAYEQYF. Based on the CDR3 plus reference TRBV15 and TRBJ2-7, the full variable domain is DAMVIQNPRYQVTQFGKPVTLSCSQTLNHNVMYWYQQKSSQAPKLLFHYYDKDFNNEADTPDNFQSRRPNTSFCFLDIRSPGLGDTAMYLCATSFGLAGAYEQYFGPGTRLTVT.

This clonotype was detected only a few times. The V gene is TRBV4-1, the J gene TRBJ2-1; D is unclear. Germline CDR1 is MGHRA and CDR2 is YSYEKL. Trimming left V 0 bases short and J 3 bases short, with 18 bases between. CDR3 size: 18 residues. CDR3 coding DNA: TGCGCCAGCAGCCAAGAAGCATATAGTTGGGATTTCTACAATGAGCAGTTCTTC. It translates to CASSQEAYSWDFYNEQFF.

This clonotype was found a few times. DNA for the CDR3: TGTGCCAGCAGCGTAAAAGATACGCAGTATTTT. It yields the protein CASSVKDTQYF. This chain connects TRBV9 to TRBJ2-3; no firm D call. The CDR3 loop spans 11 amino acids. Germline loops: CDR1 SGDLS, CDR2 YYNGEE. Between the trimmed V and J ends, which lost 1 base and 5 bases, there was a span of 2 bases.

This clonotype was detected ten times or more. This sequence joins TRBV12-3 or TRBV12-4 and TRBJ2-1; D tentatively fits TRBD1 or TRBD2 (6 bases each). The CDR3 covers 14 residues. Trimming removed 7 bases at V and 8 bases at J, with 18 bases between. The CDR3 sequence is CASTTGAGMDEQFF. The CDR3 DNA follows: TGTGCCAGCACCACGGGGGCAGGGATGGATGAGCAGTTCTTC.

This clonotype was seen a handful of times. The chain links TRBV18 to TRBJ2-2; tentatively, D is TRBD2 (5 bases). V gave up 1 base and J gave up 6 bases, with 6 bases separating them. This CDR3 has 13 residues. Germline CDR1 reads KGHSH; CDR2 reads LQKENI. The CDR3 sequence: CASSPRGSGELFF. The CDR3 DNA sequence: TGTGCCAGCTCACCACGAGGGTCCGGGGAGCTGTTTTTT.

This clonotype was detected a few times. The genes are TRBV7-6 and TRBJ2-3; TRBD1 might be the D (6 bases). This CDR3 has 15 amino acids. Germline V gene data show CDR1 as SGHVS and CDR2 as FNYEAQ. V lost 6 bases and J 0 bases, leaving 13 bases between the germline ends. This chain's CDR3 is CASRKQGISTDTQYF. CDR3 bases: TGTGCCAGCAGAAAACAGGGTATTAGCACAGATACGCAGTATTTT.

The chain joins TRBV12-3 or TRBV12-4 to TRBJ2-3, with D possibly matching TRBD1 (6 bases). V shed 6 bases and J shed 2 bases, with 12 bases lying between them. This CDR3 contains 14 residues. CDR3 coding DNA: TGTGCCAGCAGCATGGACAGAAACACAGATACGCAGTATTTT. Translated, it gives CASSMDRNTDTQYF.

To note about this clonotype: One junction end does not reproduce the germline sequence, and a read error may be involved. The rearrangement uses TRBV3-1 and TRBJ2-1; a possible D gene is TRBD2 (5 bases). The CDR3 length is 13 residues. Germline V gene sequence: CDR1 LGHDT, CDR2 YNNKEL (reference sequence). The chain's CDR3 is CVSSQQTGYEQFF. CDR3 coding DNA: TGTGTCAGCAGCCAACAGACGGGGTATGAGCAGTTCTTC.

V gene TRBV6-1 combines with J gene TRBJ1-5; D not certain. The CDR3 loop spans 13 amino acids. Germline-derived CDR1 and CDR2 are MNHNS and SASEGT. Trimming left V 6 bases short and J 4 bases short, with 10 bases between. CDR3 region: CASRELKNQPQHF. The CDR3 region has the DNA TGTGCCAGCAGAGAACTGAAGAATCAGCCCCAGCATTTT.

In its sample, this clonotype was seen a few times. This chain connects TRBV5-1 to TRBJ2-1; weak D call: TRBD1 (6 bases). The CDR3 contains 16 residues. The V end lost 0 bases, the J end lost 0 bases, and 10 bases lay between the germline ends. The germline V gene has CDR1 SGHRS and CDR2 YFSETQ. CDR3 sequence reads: CASSLAVQGSYNEQFF. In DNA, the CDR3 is TGCGCCAGCAGCTTGGCAGTACAGGGCTCCTACAATGAGCAGTTCTTC.

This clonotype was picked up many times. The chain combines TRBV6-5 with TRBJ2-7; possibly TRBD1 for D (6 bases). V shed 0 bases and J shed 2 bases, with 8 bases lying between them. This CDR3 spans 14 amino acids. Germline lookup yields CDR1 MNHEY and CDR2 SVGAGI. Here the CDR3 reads CASSYSTGPYEQYF. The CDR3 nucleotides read TGTGCCAGCAGTTACTCGACAGGTCCCTACGAGCAGTACTTC.

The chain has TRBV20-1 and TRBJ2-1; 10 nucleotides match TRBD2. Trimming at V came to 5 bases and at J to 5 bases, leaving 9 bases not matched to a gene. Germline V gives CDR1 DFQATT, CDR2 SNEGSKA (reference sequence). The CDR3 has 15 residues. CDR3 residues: CSADDSGRIDNEQFF. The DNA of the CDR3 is TGCAGTGCTGATGATAGCGGGAGGATTGACAATGAGCAGTTCTTC.

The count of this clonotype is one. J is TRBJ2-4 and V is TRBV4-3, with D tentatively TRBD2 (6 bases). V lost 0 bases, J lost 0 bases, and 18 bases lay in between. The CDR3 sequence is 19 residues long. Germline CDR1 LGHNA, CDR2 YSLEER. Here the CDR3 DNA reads TGCGCCAGCAGCCAAGATAGGATCGGGGGATATCTAGCCAAAAACATTCAGTACTTC. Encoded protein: CASSQDRIGGYLAKNIQYF.

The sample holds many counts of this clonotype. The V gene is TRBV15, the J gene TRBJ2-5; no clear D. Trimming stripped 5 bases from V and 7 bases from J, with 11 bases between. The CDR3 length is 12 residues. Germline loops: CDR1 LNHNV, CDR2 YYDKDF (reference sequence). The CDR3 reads CATSAARGTQYF. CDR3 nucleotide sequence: TGTGCCACCAGCGCCGCACGCGGGACCCAGTACTTC.